The 16 T cell receptor beta chains reported below all come from one sample, sequenced in a study of cytomegalovirus exposure and HLA in healthy donors. PCR was performed using 60 Vbeta and 13 Jbeta primers. Profiled with immunoSEQ multiplex PCR; TCRdb holds only in-frame clones, not every one. The data contain approximately 150,000 clones, more than 75% of them singletons. The sequencing input was PBMCs. Source of these receptors: a man younger than 35 in good health and CMV-seropositive.

This clone was observed once. The gene calls are TRBV4-1 and TRBJ1-5; 9 bases are shared with TRBD1. The CDR3 loop spans 15 amino acids. Looked up from germline, CDR1 is MGHRA and CDR2 is YSYEKL. V was pared by 2 bases and J by 11 bases, with 10 bases of the junction left unmatched. The CDR3 reads CASSQPGQGGSAQHF. CDR3 coding DNA: TGCGCCAGCAGCCAACCGGGACAGGGAGGCTCGGCCCAGCATTTT.

The chain joins TRBV5-1 to TRBJ2-5; tentatively, D is TRBD1 (5 bases). Trimming shortened V by 0 bases and J by 1 base, and 10 bases separated the two germline ends. This CDR3 is built from 15 residues. The germline gives CDR1 SGHRS, CDR2 YFSETQ. The CDR3 region is CASSLGQGFQETQYF. The CDR3 bases are TGCGCCAGCAGCTTGGGGCAGGGATTCCAAGAGACCCAGTACTTC.

CDR3 amino acids: CASSTGASSNQPQHF. The CDR3 coding sequence is TGTGCCAGCTCTACAGGAGCGTCTAGCAATCAGCCCCAGCATTTT. The V gene is TRBV6-6, the J gene TRBJ1-5; tentative D call: TRBD1 (5 bases). The CDR3 runs to 15 residues. Germline CDR1 reads MNHNY; CDR2 reads SVGAGI (reference sequence). V was shortened by 8 bases and J by 0 bases, with 14 bases between the two germline ends.

J is TRBJ2-1 and V is TRBV5-1; TRBD1 agrees at 7 bases. Germline-derived CDR1 and CDR2 are SGHRS and YFSETQ. J lost 6 bases, V lost 1 base, and 7 bases had no gene match. The CDR3 extends over 15 amino acids. The CDR3 sequence is CASSLRQGVLNEQFF. In DNA, the CDR3 is TGCGCCAGCAGCTTGCGGCAGGGGGTCCTCAATGAGCAGTTCTTC.

A few counts support this clone. The chain carries TRBV7-3 and TRBJ2-2; no firm D call. Germline loops: CDR1 SGHTA, CDR2 FQGTGA. Trimming took 5 bases from V and 3 from J, leaving 7 bases between them. CDR3 size: 13 residues. The CDR3 nucleotides are TGTGCCAGCAGCCCAGTACACACCGGGGAGCTGTTTTTT. Translating it yields CASSPVHTGELFF.

The chain is built from TRBV5-5 and TRBJ2-5, with 11 nucleotides matching TRBD1. The CDR3 sequence is 15 residues long. CDR1 is SGHKS, CDR2 YYEKEE, per germline (reference sequence). The trim removed 4 bases at V and 5 bases at J, leaving 7 bases unmatched. In DNA form, the CDR3 reads TGTGCCAGCAGCGATGGACAGGGGGCCTGGGAGACCCAGTACTTC. Translation: CASSDGQGAWETQYF. Drawing the rest from reference TRBV5-5 and TRBJ2-5, the complete variable domain is DAGVTQSPTHLIKTRGQQVTLRCSPISGHKSVSWYQQVLGQGPQFIFQYYEKEERGRGNFPDRFSARQFPNYSSELNVNALLLGDSALYLCASSDGQGAWETQYFGPGTRLLVL.

This clone was detected only once. The chain joins TRBV18 to TRBJ2-7; D perhaps matches TRBD1 (5 bases). This CDR3 is built from 13 residues. Germline V CDR1 and CDR2: KGHSH, LQKENI. Trimming left V 7 bases short and J 2 bases short, with 12 bases between. This chain's CDR3 is CASFEQDPYEQYF. CDR3 bases: TGTGCCAGCTTCGAACAGGACCCCTACGAGCAGTACTTC.

The rearrangement links TRBV27 to TRBJ2-2, with D maybe TRBD1 (6 bases). This CDR3 comprises 14 residues. CDR1 and CDR2 (germline): MNHEY, SMNVEV (reference sequence). Between the trimmed V and J ends, which lost 3 bases and 5 bases, there was a span of 10 bases. The CDR3 here is CASSFQGYTGELFF. The CDR3 coding sequence is TGTGCCAGCAGTTTTCAGGGGTATACCGGGGAGCTGTTTTTT.

This chain joins TRBV7-3 and TRBJ2-5; 9 positions agree with TRBD2. The V and J ends lost 3 bases and 8 bases, in that order; junction bases with no gene match: 10. This CDR3 has 15 residues. Germline loops: CDR1 SGHTA, CDR2 FQGTGA. CDR3 protein: CASSFSGGTRETQYF. CDR3 coding DNA: TGTGCCAGCAGCTTTAGCGGGGGCACCAGGGAAACCCAGTACTTC.

The CDR3 DNA sequence: TGTGCCAGCAGCTCCCGGGACAGGGGTATGGAGCACACTGAAGCTTTCTTT. Its translation is CASSSRDRGMEHTEAFF. The chain combines TRBV7-3 with TRBJ1-1, with 10 nucleotides matching TRBD1. This CDR3 is built from 17 residues. The germline V gene has CDR1 SGHTA and CDR2 FQGTGA. The V and J ends lost 4 bases and 3 bases, in that order; junction bases with no gene match: 11.

The CDR3 DNA is TGTGCCAGCAGCGCCGGGTCCTATATGAACACTGAAGCTTTCTTT. Its translation is CASSAGSYMNTEAFF. The rearrangement uses TRBV7-3 and TRBJ1-1, with D unclear. Germline CDR1 reads SGHTA; CDR2 reads FQGTGA. CDR3 length equals 15 residues. V lost 5 bases to trimming and J lost 0 bases, with 13 bases between them.

The chain carries TRBV7-8 and TRBJ2-5, with TRBD2 as a possible D gene (7 bases). The CDR3 covers 15 residues. Germline V gene lookup returns CDR1 SGHVS and CDR2 FQNEAQ. V lost 5 bases and J 5 bases, leaving 18 bases between the germline ends. The CDR3 loop reads CASSAARGAQETQYF. CDR3 bases: TGTGCCAGCAGCGCAGCTCGGGGGGCCCAGGAGACCCAGTACTTC.

This chain connects TRBV19 to TRBJ1-2; no firm D call. There are 14 residues in the CDR3. Per germline, CDR1 LNHDA and CDR2 SQIVND (reference sequence). The germline V and J ends were trimmed by 3 bases and 0 bases, with 8 bases remaining between them. In DNA form, the CDR3 reads TGTGCCAGTAGTATTAATGGAGCTAACTATGGCTACACCTTC. This sequence encodes CASSINGANYGYTF.

The V call is TRBV29-1, the J call TRBJ1-5; maybe TRBD1 (6 bases). CDR1 SQVTM and CDR2 ANQGSEA come from the germline V gene. This CDR3 has 13 amino acids. Trimming left V 4 bases short and J 4 bases short, with 11 bases between. Written as DNA, the CDR3 is TGCAGCGTTGTTTCAGGGACAAATCAGCCCCAGCATTTT. Translation gives CSVVSGTNQPQHF.

CDR3 sequence reads: CASSQGSVRGQETQYF. The CDR3 DNA reads TGCGCCAGCAGCCAAGGCTCGGTGAGGGGGCAAGAGACCCAGTACTTC. J is TRBJ2-5 and V is TRBV4-3; a possible D gene is TRBD1 (6 bases). From germline, CDR1 is LGHNA and CDR2 YSLEER. The CDR3 loop spans 16 amino acids. V was trimmed by 1 base and J by 2 bases, leaving 14 bases between them.

V is TRBV4-2 and J is TRBJ1-1, with D tentatively TRBD1 (5 bases). Germline V gene data show CDR1 as LGHNA and CDR2 as YNFKEQ. The germline V and J ends were trimmed by 2 bases and 2 bases, with 12 bases remaining between them. This CDR3 is built from 15 residues. The CDR3 sequence is CASSQRQKPNTEAFF. The CDR3 region has the DNA TGTGCCAGCAGCCAACGACAGAAACCTAACACTGAAGCTTTCTTT.